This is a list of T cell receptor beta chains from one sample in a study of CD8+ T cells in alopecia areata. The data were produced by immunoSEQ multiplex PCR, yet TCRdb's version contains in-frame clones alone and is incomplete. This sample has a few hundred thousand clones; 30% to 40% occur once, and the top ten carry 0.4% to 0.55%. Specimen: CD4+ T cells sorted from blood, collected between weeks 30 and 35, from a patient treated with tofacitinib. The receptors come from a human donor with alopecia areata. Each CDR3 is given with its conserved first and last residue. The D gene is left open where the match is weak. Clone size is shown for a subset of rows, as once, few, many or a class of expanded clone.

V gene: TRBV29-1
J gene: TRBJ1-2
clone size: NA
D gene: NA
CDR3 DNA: TGCAGCTCTTGGGGGAGTGGCTACACCTTC
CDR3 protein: CSSWGSGYTF

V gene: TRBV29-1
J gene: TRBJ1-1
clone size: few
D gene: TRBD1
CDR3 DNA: TGCAGCGTACAAACCCTGGGGACAGGTGAAGCTTTCTTT
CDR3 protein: CSVQTLGTGEAFF

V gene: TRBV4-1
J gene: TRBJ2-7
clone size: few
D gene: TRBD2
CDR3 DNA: TGCGCCAGCAGCCACCGGGTAAGGGGACTACCCTACGAGCAGTACTTC
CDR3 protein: CASSHRVRGLPYEQYF

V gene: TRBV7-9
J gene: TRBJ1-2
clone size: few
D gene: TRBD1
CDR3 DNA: TGTGCCAGCAGCTCTCGTGGGACAGGGAAAGGCTATGGCTACACCTTC
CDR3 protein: CASSSRGTGKGYGYTF

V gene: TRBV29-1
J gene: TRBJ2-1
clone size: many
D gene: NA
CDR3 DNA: TGCAGCGCGATACAGGGCAGGAATGAGCAGTTCTTC
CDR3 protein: CSAIQGRNEQFF

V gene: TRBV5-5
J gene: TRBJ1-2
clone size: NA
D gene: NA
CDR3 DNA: TGTGCCAGCAGCTGGCAAGGTGGGGAAGGGAGAACTGGCTACACCTTC
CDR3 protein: CASSWQGGEGRTGYTF

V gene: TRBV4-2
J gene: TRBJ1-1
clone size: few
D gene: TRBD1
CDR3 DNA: TGTGCCAGCAGCCAAGCGTTTACACAAAGCTGGGGACAGGGGGCCAACACTGAAGCTTTCTTT
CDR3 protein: CASSQAFTQSWGQGANTEAFF

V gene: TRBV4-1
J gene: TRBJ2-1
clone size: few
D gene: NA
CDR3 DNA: TGCGCCAGCAGCCCTGACACCTACAATGAGCAGTTCTTC
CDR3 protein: CASSPDTYNEQFF

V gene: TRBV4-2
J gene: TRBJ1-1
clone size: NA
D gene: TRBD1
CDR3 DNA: TGTGCCAGCAGCCCCGATACGGACAGGGTATGGACTGAAGCTTTCTTT
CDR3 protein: CASSPDTDRVWTEAFF

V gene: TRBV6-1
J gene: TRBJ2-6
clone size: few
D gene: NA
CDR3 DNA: TGTGCCAGCAGTGAAGAGAACATCTCTGGGGCCAACGTCCTGACTTTC
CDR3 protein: CASSEENISGANVLTF

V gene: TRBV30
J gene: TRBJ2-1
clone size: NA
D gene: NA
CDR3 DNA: TGTGCCTGGAGTCGATCCTCACCGGGACGAATGTTCTTC
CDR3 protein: CAWSRSSPGRMFF

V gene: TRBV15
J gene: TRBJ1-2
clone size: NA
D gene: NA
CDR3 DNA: TGTGCCACCAGCAGGGATTCCTATGGCTACACCTTC
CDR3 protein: CATSRDSYGYTF

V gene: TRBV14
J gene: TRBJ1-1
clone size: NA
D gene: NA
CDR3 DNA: TGTGCCAGCAGCCAAGGACGTACCACTGAAGCTTTCTTT
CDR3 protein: CASSQGRTTEAFF

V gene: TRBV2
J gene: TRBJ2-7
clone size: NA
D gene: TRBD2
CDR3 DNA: TGTGCCGCCTCCGGGACTAGCGGTCACTACGAGCAGTACTTC
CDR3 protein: CAASGTSGHYEQYF

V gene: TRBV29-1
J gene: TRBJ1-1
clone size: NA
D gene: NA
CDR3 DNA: TGCAGCTCCAGGCAGGGGAACACTGAAGCTTTCTTT
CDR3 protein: CSSRQGNTEAFF

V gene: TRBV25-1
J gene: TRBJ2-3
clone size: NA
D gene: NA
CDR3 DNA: TGTGCCAGCAGTGAACCTGTTTCTCCTGAAACAGATACGCAGTATTTT
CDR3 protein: CASSEPVSPETDTQYF

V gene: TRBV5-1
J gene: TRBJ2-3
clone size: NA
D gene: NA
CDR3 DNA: TGCGCCAGCACAGGGACCAGCACAGATACGCAGTATTTT
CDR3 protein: CASTGTSTDTQYF

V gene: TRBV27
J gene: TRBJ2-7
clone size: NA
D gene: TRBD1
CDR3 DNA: TGTGCCAGCACCTCGGCCGGGACAGGCTCCTACGAGCAGTACTTC
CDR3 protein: CASTSAGTGSYEQYF

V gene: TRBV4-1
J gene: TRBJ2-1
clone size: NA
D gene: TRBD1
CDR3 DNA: TGCGCCAGCAGCCCAGGACAGGGGTACAATGAGCAGTTCTTC
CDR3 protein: CASSPGQGYNEQFF

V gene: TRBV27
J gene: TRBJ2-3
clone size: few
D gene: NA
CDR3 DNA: TGTGCCAGCAGTTTACGAGGGACAGATACGCAGTATTTT
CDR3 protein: CASSLRGTDTQYF

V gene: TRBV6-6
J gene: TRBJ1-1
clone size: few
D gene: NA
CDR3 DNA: TGTGCCAGCAGTTACGAGGGCAGGGAAGCTTTCTTT
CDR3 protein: CASSYEGREAFF

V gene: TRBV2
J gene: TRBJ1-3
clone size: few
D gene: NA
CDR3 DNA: TGTGCCAGCATGGCCAGGGGTGGAAACACCATATATTTT
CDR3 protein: CASMARGGNTIYF

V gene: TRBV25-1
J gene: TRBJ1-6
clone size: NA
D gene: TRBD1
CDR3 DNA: TGTGCCAGCAGTGAAGGACAGGGGCTCCATAATTCACCCCTCCACTTT
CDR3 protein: CASSEGQGLHNSPLHF

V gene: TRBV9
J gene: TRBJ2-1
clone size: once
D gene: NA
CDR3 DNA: TGTGCCAGCAGCGTGGGCCGACTGGCTACCTACAATGAGCAGTTCTTC
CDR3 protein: CASSVGRLATYNEQFF

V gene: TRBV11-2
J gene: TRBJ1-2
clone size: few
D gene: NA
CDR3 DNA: TGTGCCAGCAGCTTAGATCCGGGTTCGAGCTATGGCTACACCTTC
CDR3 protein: CASSLDPGSSYGYTF

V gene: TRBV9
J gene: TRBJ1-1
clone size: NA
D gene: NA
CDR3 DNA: TGTGCCAGCAGCGTAGGGGTAGGTTTGACTGAAGCTTTCTTT
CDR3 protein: CASSVGVGLTEAFF

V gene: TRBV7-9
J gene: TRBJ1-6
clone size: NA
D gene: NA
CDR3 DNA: TGTGCCAGCAGCCTAACAAATTCACCCCTCCACTTT
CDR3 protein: CASSLTNSPLHF

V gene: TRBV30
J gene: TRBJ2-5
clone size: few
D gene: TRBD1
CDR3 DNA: TGTGCCTGGAGTGGGGACAGTCGGGGGACCCAGTACTTC
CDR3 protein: CAWSGDSRGTQYF

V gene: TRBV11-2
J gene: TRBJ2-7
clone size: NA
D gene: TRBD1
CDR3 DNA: TGTGCCAGCAGGCCCAAGGGGGCTGAGCACGAGCAGTACTTC
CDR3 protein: CASRPKGAEHEQYF

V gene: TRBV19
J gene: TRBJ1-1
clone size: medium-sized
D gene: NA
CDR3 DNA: TGTGCCAGTAGTAAGGGGGACACTGAAGCTTTCTTT
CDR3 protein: CASSKGDTEAFF

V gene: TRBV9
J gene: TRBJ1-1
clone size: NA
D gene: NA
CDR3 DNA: TGTGCCAGCAGCCCCCGGACCTTGAACACTGAAGCTTTCTTT
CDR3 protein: CASSPRTLNTEAFF

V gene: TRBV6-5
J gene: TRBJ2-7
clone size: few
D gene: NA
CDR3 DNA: TGTGCCTCAGGAGGGACCTACGAGCAGTACTTC
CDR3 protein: CASGGTYEQYF

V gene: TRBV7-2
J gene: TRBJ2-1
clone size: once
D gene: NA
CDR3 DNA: TGTGCCAGCAGCTTAGCACAGGCGAGTTCCTACAATGAGCAGTTCTTC
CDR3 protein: CASSLAQASSYNEQFF

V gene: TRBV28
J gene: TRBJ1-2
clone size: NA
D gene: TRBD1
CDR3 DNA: TGTGCCAGCAGTTTCCCTCAGGGGGTGTCGTATGGCTACACCTTC
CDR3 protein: CASSFPQGVSYGYTF

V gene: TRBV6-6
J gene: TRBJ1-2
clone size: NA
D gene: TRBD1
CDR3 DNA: TGTGCCAGCAGTCGGACAGGGACGGTTGACTATGGCTACACCTTC
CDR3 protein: CASSRTGTVDYGYTF

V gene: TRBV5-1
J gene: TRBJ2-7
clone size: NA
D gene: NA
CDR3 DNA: TGCGCCAGCAGCTTGGGATCAGGCTACGAGCAGTACTTC
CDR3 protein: CASSLGSGYEQYF

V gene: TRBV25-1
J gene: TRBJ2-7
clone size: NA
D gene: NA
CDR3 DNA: TGTGCCAGCAGCAGGACCTCCTACGAGCAGTACTTC
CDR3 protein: CASSRTSYEQYF

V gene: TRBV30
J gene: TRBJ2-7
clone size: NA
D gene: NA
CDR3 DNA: TGTGCCTGGATCGGGGTTAGCGAGCAGTACTTC
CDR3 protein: CAWIGVSEQYF

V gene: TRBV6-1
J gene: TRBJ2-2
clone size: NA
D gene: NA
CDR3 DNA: TGTGCCAGCAGATTAAATCGGAACACCGGGGAGCTGTTTTTT
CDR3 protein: CASRLNRNTGELFF

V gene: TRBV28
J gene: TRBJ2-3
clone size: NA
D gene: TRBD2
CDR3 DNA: TGTGCCACCGGGGACTACTCCACAGATACGCAGTATTTT
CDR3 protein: CATGDYSTDTQYF

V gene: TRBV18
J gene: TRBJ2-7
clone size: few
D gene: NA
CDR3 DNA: TGTGCCAGCTCACCCGATTTCGACAACTACGAGCAGTACTTC
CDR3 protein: CASSPDFDNYEQYF

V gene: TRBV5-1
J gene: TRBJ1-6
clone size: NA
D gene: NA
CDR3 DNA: TGCGCCAGCAGCAATCAGACGGGACCCAATTCACCCCTCCACTTT
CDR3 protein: CASSNQTGPNSPLHF

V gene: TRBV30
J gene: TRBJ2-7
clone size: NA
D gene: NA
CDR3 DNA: TGTGCCTGGAGTTTTCAAAGACGGAACCTAGGCGAGCAGTACTTC
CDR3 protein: CAWSFQRRNLGEQYF

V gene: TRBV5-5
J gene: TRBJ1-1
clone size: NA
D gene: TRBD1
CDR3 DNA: TGTGCCAGCAGCGGGGGACAGGGAAACACTGAAGCTTTCTTT
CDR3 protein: CASSGGQGNTEAFF

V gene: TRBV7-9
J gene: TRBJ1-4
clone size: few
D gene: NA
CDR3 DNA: TGTGCCAGCAGCTTTGAACGTCGGCGCGGTGAAAAACTGTTTTTT
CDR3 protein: CASSFERRRGEKLFF

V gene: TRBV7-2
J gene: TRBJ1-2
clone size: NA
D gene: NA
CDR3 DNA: TGTGCCAGCAGCTTAGCAGGCGGGAACTATGGCTACACCTTC
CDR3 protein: CASSLAGGNYGYTF

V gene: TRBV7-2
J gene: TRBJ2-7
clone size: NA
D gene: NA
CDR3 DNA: TGTGCCAGCAGCTTAGAGGGTAGCACGGGGTTCCACGAGCAGTACTTC
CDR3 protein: CASSLEGSTGFHEQYF

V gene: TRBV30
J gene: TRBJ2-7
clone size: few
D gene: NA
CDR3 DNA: TGTGCCTGGAGGGCCAGCGGATTGTCCTACGAGCAGTACTTC
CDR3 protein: CAWRASGLSYEQYF

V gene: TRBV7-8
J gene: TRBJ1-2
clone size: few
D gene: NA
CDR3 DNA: TGTGCCAGCAGCTTAGCGCACTCGCGGACGGAGAATGGCTACACCTTC
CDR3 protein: CASSLAHSRTENGYTF

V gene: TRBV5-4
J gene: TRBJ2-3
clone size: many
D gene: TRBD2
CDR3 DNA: TGTGCCAGCAGCTCCTTAGCGGGGGGGCGCGCAGATACGCAGTATTTT
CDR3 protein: CASSSLAGGRADTQYF

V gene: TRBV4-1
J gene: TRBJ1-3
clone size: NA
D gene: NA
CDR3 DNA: TGCGCCAGCAGCCAAGATGTCACGGAGACCAGAAACACCATATATTTT
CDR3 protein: CASSQDVTETRNTIYF

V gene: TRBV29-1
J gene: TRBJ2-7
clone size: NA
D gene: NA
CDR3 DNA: TGCAGCGTTGAAGCCCTGAAGGGCTCCGAGCAGTACTTC
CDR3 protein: CSVEALKGSEQYF

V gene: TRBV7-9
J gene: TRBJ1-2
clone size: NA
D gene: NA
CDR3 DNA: TGTGCCAGCAGCTTTGAGGAACCCTACAGTGGCTACACCTTC
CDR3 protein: CASSFEEPYSGYTF

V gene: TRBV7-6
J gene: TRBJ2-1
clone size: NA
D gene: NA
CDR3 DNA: TGTGCCAGCAGCGCTGGACAAAGTGGAGTTATATACAATGAGCAGTTCTTC
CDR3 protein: CASSAGQSGVIYNEQFF

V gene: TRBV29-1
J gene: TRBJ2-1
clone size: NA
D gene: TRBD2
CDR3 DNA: TGCAGCGTTGTCTCTAGACTAGCGGACAATGAGCAGTTCTTC
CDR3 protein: CSVVSRLADNEQFF

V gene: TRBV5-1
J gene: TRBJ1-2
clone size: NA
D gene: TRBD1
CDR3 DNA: TGCGCCAGCACCTCCGGGACAGGGAACTATGGCTACACCTTC
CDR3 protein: CASTSGTGNYGYTF

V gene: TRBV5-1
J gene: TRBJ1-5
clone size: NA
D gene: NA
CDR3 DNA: TGCGCCAGCAGCCTATATCCGGGGTCCAATCAGCCCCAGCATTTT
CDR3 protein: CASSLYPGSNQPQHF

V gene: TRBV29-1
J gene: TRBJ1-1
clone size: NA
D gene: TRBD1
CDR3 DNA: TGCAGCGTTGCGAACAGGGGGGCTGAAGCTTTCTTT
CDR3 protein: CSVANRGAEAFF

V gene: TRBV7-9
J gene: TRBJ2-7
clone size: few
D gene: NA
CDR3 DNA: TGTGCCAGCAGCTCAAGCTCCTACGAGCAGTACTTC
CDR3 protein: CASSSSSYEQYF